This T cell receptor beta chain was retrieved from a study of blood T cell repertoires in COVID-19. Study-level information: Sample material is recorded as cDNA or gDNA derived from T cells, B-cell-depleted T cells, or PBMCs.

Methods used by the authors: Amplification of reference gene primers was used by the study to estimate nucleated cell counts. Assay: immunoSEQ multiplex PCR; the TCRdb copy retains only in-frame clones and omits some. The V and J calls and the clone size are those of that table, but D and trimming were determined from the DNA. The data hold 250,000 to 350,000 clones, with approximately 90% observed a single time. The study drew participants aged 18 to 89 years from roughly 25 US areas. The germline V gene has CDR1 SNHLY and CDR2 FYNNEI. This CDR3 spans 13 amino acids. V was clipped by 7 bases and J by 2 bases; unmatched bases: 5.

This chain uses TRBV2 with TRBJ2-7, with 7 nucleotides matching TRBD2. The receptor was isolated from a woman aged 18-29 years who had recovered from COVID-19. The sequencing input was PBMCs or T cells enriched from blood (not recorded which). CDR3 bases: TGTGCCAGCACTGATGGGGGGGCCTACGAGCAGTACTTC. This codes for CASTDGGAYEQYF. The full variable domain, rest sourced from reference TRBV2 and TRBJ2-7, is EPEVTQTPSHQVTQMGQEVILRCVPISNHLYFYWYRQILGQKVEFLVSFYNNEISEKSEIFDDQFSVERPDGSNFTLKIRSTKLEDSAMYFCASTDGGAYEQYFGPGTRLTVT.